This TCR beta chain comes out of a study of T cell responses to AZD1222 COVID-19 vaccine. Overall study results and limits: Clonal diversity was possibly underestimated, and the donors were mostly white British, with more females.

Of note for this clone: Antigen: not known.

Assay used: immunoSEQ multiplex PCR; TCRdb lists only in-frame clones, some missing. The sample lists around 220,000 clones; 94% were seen once. This CDR3 is built from 13 residues. Trimming left V 6 bases short and J 7 bases short, with 16 bases between. The V and J genes are TRBV12-3 or TRBV12-4 and TRBJ2-7, with a tentative D call TRBD2 (5 bases). The TCR was taken from an adult who received the MenACWY meningococcal vaccine as a control. The specimen comprised peripheral blood, sampled 28 days after the second dose of the MenACWY control vaccine. CDR3 bases: TGTGCCAGCAGCCTCCGGACTTTCGGGGAGCAGTACTTC. It yields the protein CASSLRTFGEQYF.